This T cell receptor beta chain was captured in a study of cytomegalovirus exposure and HLA in healthy donors. Study-wide context: For the approximately 430 genotyped donors, roughly 80% fell within the Caucasian-associated ancestry cluster. Study-level points and caveats: Being indistinguishable, some V segments were excluded, TRBV6-2 and TRBV6-3 among them.

With regard to this clone: Antigen unknown.

Both 60 Vbeta primers and 13 Jbeta primers went into the PCR. The method was immunoSEQ multiplex PCR; TCRdb's version includes in-frame clones alone and lacks a portion of them. This table has around 100,000 clones, about 75% appearing once. This CDR3 spans 18 amino acids. V trimming: 0 bases; J trimming: 1 base; junction bases outside the gene matches: 5. Germline V gene data show CDR1 as SGHTA and CDR2 as FQGTGA. The rearrangement uses TRBV7-3 and TRBJ2-6, with 8 bases that match TRBD1. Specimen: PBMCs. The receptor comes from a woman aged 18-29 years in good health and CMV-seropositive. For the CDR3, the DNA is TGTGCCAGCAGCTTAACCCCACGACAGGGGTCTGGGGCCAACGTCCTGACTTTC. It encodes CASSLTPRQGSGANVLTF. Supplemented by reference TRBV7-3 and TRBJ2-6, the full variable domain reads GAGVSQTPSNKVTEKGKYVELRCDPISGHTALYWYRQSLGQGPEFLIYFQGTGAADDSGLPNDRFFAVRPEGSVSTLKIQRTERGDSAVYLCASSLTPRQGSGANVLTFGAGSRLTVL.